This T cell receptor (beta chain) came from a study of PD-L1 blockade in urothelial cancer. As for the study in general: In terms of prior chemotherapy, patients had received 0 to 3 regimens. The analyses of blood took place 3 weeks (second dose) and 6 weeks after treatment start.

The time point: pretreatment peripheral blood. The patients' disease, urothelial carcinoma, was locally advanced or metastatic. To note about this clone: This CDR3 is also generated by other DNA sequences in the sample.

Method: immunoSEQ multiplex PCR; TCRdb's copy keeps in-frame clones and lacks some. The sample consists of tens of thousands of clones, about four fifths of them appearing once. V trimming: 0 bases; J trimming: 4 bases; junction bases outside the gene matches: 5. The CDR3 has 15 amino acids. Germline lookup yields CDR1 SGHDT and CDR2 YYEEEE. The chain employs TRBV5-6 and TRBJ2-7; 9 nucleotides match TRBD2. The material was PBMCs, obtained around atezolizumab (anti-PD-L1) treatment. This TCR was sampled from a man in his 60s with urothelial cancer. In DNA form, the CDR3 reads TGTGCCAGCAGCTTGGTAAGCGGGGGGAGGTACGAGCAGTACTTC. Its translation is CASSLVSGGRYEQYF.